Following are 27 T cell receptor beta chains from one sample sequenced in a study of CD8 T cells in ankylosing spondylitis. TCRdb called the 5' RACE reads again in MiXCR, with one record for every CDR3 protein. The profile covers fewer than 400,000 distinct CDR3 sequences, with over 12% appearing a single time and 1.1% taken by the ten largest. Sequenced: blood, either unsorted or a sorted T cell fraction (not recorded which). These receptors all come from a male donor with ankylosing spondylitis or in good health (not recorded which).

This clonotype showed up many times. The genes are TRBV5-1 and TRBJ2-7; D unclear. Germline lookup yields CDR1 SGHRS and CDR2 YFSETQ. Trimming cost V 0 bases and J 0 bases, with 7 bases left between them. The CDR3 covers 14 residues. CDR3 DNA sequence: TGCGCCAGCAGCTTGGAGGCCTTCTCCTACGAGCAGTACTTC. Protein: CASSLEAFSYEQYF. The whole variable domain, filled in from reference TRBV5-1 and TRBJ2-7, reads KAGVTQTPRYLIKTRGQQVTLSCSPISGHRSVSWYQQTPGQGLQFLFEYFSETQRNKGNFPGRFSGRQFSNSRSEMNVSTLELGDSALYLCASSLEAFSYEQYFGPGTRLTVT.

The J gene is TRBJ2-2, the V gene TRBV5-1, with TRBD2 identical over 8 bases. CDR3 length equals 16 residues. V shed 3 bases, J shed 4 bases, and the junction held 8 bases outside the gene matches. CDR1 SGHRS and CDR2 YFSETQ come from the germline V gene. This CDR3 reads CASSSVAGSGTGELFF. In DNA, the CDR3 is TGCGCCAGCAGCTCCGTAGCGGGATCGGGCACCGGGGAGCTGTTTTTT.

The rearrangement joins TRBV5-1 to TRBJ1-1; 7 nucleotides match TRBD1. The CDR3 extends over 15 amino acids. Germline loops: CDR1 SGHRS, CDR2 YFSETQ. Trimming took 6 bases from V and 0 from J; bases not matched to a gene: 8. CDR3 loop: CASNLGTAMNTEAFF. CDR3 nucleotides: TGCGCCAGCAACCTCGGGACAGCTATGAACACTGAAGCTTTCTTT.

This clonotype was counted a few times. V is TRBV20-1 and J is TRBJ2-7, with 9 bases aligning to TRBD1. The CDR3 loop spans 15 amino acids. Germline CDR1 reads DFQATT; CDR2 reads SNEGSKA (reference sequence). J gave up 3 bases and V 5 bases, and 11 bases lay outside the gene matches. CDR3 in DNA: TGCAGTGCTGGAAAACCCGGGACAGGGCACTACGAGCAGTACTTC. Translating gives CSAGKPGTGHYEQYF.

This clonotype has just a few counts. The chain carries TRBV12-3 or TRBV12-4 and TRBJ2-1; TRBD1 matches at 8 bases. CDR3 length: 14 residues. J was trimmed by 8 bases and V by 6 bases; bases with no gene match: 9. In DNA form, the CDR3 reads TGTGCCAGCAGGCAGGGACAGGCGAGGGATGAGCAGTTCTTC. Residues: CASRQGQARDEQFF.

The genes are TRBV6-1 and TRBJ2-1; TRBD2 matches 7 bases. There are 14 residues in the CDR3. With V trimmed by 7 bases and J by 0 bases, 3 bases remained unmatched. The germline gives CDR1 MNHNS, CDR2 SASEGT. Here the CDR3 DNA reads TGTGCCAGCAACCCTAGCGGCTCCTACAATGAGCAGTTCTTC. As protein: CASNPSGSYNEQFF.

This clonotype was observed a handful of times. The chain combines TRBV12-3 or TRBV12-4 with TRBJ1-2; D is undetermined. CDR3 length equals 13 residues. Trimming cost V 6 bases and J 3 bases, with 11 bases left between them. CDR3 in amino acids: CASSFLADYGYTF. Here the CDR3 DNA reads TGTGCCAGCAGCTTTCTGGCGGACTATGGCTACACCTTC.

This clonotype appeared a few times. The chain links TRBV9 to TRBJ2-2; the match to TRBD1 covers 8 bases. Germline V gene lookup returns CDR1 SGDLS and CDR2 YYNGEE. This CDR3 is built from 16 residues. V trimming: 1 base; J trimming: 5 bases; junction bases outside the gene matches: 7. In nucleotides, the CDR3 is TGTGCCAGCAGCGTACTACAGGGGGGAAGTACCGGGGAGCTGTTTTTT. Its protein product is CASSVLQGGSTGELFF.

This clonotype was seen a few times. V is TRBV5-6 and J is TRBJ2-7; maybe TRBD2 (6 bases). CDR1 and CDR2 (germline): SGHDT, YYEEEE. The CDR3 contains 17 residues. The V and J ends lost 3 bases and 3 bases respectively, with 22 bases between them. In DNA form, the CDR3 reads TGTGCCAGCAGCTCCGGGACTGGTCAGTTGGGGGGCTACGAGCAGTACTTC. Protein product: CASSSGTGQLGGYEQYF.

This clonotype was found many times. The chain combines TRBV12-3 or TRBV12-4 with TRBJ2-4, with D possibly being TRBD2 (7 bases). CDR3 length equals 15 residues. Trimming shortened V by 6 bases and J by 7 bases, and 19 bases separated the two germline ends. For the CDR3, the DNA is TGTGCCAGCAGCCCCTACGGGGGGACAAAGAACATTCAGTACTTC. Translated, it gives CASSPYGGTKNIQYF.

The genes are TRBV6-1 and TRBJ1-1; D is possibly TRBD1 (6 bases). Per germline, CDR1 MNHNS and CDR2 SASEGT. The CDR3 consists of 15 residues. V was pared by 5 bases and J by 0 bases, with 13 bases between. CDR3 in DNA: TGTGCCAGCAGTATGAACAGGGTGCTGAACACTGAAGCTTTCTTT. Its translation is CASSMNRVLNTEAFF.

The chain's CDR3 is CASKETIYNEQFF. The CDR3 DNA reads TGTGCCAGCAAAGAGACCATCTACAATGAGCAGTTCTTC. The chain has TRBV2 and TRBJ2-1; D uncertain. In germline, CDR1 is SNHLY, CDR2 FYNNEI. The length of the CDR3 is 13 residues. Trimming took 7 bases from V and 3 from J, leaving 10 bases between them.

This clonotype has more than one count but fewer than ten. CDR3 nucleotides: TGTGCCAGCAGCCAAGAATCTCTAGCGGGTCACACAGATACGCAGTATTTT. Its protein is CASSQESLAGHTDTQYF. The chain joins TRBV4-2 to TRBJ2-3; 8 bases are a match to TRBD2. V was pared by 0 bases and J by 2 bases, with 7 bases of the junction left unmatched. The length of the CDR3 is 17 residues. The germline CDR1 and CDR2 sequences are LGHNA and YNFKEQ.

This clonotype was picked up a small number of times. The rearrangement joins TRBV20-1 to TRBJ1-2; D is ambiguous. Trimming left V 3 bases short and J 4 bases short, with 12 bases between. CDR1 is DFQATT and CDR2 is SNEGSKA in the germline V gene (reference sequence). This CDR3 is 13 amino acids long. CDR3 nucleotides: TGCAGTGCTAGTAACGGTGTTACCTATGGCTACACCTTC. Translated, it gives CSASNGVTYGYTF.

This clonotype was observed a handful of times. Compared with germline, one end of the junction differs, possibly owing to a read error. The CDR3 nucleotides are TGCACCAGCAGATCTACCGGGACTAGCGGTGAATACGAGCAGTACTTC. This gives the protein CTSRSTGTSGEYEQYF. This chain joins TRBV5-1 and TRBJ2-7; TRBD2 agrees at 11 bases. This CDR3 spans 16 amino acids. Per germline, CDR1 SGHRS and CDR2 YFSETQ.

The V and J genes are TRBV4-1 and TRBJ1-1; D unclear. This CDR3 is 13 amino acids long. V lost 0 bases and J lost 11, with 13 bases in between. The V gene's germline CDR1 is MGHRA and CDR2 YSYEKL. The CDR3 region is CASSQDELIGAFF. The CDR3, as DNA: TGCGCCAGCAGCCAAGATGAGCTAATTGGGGCTTTCTTT.

CDR3 residues: CASSLAGVPSYEQYF. The DNA for the CDR3 is TGTGCCAGCAGTTTAGCGGGAGTACCCTCCTACGAGCAGTACTTC. V gene TRBV12-3 or TRBV12-4 combines with J gene TRBJ2-7; a weak D match, TRBD2 (5 bases). CDR3 length: 15 amino acids. V was clipped by 0 bases and J by 0 bases, with 9 bases between them.

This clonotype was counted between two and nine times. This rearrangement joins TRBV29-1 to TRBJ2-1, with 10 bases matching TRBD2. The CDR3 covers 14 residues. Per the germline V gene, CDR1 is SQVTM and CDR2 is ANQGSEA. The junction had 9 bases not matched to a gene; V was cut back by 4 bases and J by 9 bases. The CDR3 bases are TGCAGCGTTGGATTACTAGCGGGGAGGGGTGAGCAGTTCTTC. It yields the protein CSVGLLAGRGEQFF.

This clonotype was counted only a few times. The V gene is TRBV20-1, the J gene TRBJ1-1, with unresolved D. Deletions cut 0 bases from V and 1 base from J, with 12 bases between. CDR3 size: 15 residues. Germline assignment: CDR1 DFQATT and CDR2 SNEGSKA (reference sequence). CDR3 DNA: TGCAGTGCTAGAGATGGTTTCCGGTGGAACACTGAAGCTTTCTTT. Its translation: CSARDGFRWNTEAFF.

CDR3 coding DNA: TGCAGCGTTGAGGGGCGGGAGACCTACAATGAGCAGTTCTTC. Translated, it gives CSVEGRETYNEQFF. The chain recombines TRBV29-1 with TRBJ2-1, with 7 positions matching TRBD2. The CDR3 runs to 14 residues. Per germline, CDR1 SQVTM and CDR2 ANQGSEA. With V trimmed by 3 bases and J by 2 bases, 4 bases remained unmatched.

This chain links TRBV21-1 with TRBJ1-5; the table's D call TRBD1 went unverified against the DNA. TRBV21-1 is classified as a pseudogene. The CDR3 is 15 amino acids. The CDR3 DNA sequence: TGTGCCAGCTGGAGGTGGACGCACCCGAATCAGCCCCAGCATTTT. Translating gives CASWRWTHPNQPQHF.

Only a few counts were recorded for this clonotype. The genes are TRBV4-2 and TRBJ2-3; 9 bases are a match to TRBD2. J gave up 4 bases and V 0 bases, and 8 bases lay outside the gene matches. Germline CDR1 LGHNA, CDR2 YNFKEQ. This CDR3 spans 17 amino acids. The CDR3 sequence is CASSQERGLAGPDTQYF. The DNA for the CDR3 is TGTGCCAGCAGCCAAGAGAGGGGCCTAGCGGGACCAGATACGCAGTATTTT.

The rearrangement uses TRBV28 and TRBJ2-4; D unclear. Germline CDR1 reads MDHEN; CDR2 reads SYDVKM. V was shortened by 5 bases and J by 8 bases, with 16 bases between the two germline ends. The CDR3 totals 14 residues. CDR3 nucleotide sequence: TGTGCCAGCAGTCGGCCCCGGATGACGGACATTCAGTACTTC. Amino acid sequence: CASSRPRMTDIQYF.

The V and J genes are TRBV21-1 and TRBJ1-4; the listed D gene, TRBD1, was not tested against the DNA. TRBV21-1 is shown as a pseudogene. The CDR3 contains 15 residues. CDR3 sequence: CASSLPGPSREKLFF. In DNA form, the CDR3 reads TGTGCCAGCAGCCTCCCGGGACCCTCGCGGGAAAAACTGTTTTTT.

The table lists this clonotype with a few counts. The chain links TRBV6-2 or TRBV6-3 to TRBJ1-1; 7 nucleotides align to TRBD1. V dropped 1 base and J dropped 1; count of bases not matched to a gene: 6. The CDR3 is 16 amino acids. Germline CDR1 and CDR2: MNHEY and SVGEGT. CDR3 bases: TGTGCCAGCAGTTACTTCTCGGGACAGCGGAACACTGAAGCTTTCTTT. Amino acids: CASSYFSGQRNTEAFF.

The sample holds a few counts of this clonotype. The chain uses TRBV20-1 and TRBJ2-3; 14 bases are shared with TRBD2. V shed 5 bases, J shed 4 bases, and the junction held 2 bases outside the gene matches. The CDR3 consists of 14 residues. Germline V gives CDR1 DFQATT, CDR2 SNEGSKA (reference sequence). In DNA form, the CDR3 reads TGCAGTGCTCCGACTAGCGGGAGGGCAGATACGCAGTATTTT. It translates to CSAPTSGRADTQYF.

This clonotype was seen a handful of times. CDR3 nucleotides: TGTGCCAGCAGTAACCTGCCCGGGAGTAATGCCAATGAGCAGTTCTTC. It yields the protein CASSNLPGSNANEQFF. V gene TRBV12-3 or TRBV12-4 combines with J gene TRBJ2-1; tentatively, D is TRBD2 (6 bases). Trimming removed 5 bases at V and 6 bases at J, with 20 bases between. The CDR3 covers 16 residues.